The source of this T cell receptor beta chain is a study of response to subunit inactivated influenza vaccine. Points from the study as a whole: Authors proposed each seasonal influenza vaccination draws in few new T cells.

The table lists this clonotype with a count of one. Its antigen is still unknown. TCRdb re-analysed the RT-PCR reads in MiXCR, keeping a single row per CDR3 protein. The data hold fewer than 800,000 distinct CDR3 sequences, with 15% to 18% observed a single time. The germline V and J ends were trimmed by 0 bases and 2 bases, with 12 bases remaining between them. This CDR3 has 15 amino acids. From germline, CDR1 is SGHDT and CDR2 YYEEEE. The clonotype comes from a man in his fifties who received an inactivated influenza vaccine. The chain links TRBV5-6 to TRBJ2-7, with D perhaps TRBD2 (6 bases). The sequencing used PBMCs from blood, collected about 13 days after vaccination. The CDR3 DNA sequence: TGTGCCAGCAGCTTGGTCGGGGGAGTAGCCTACGAGCAGTACTTC. This gives the protein CASSLVGGVAYEQYF.